The 6 T cell receptor beta chains below come from one sample, sequenced in a study of post-analysis software for immune sequencing data. These receptors' targets are unknown. TCR beta libraries were prepared from cDNA with unique molecular identifiers. In TCRdb, the PCR reads were re-called with MiXCR into one record per CDR3 protein. The sample records hundreds of thousands of distinct CDR3 sequences, 44% being singletons. Points from the study as a whole: Five TRBV segments occurring more often in patients than controls included TRBV5-6, TRBV5-1 and TRBV20-1.

The sample taken for sequencing was blood. The receptors originated from a girl between 5 and 17 years old with multiple sclerosis.

V usage is TRBV6-2 or TRBV6-3 and J usage is TRBJ2-7, with TRBD2 identical over 13 bases. Losses at the gene ends were 2 bases for V and 7 bases for J; bases not matched to a gene: 8. The CDR3 spans 16 residues. CDR1 and CDR2 (germline): MNHEY, SVGEGT. The chain's CDR3 is CASSYPLAGGYNEQYF. CDR3 nucleotide sequence: TGTGCCAGCAGTTACCCACTAGCGGGAGGGTACAATGAGCAGTACTTC.

This rearrangement joins TRBV5-1 to TRBJ1-1; D perhaps matches TRBD1 (6 bases). The CDR3 has 15 amino acids. The germline CDR1 and CDR2 sequences are SGHRS and YFSETQ. V shed 0 bases and J shed 5 bases, with 14 bases lying between them. CDR3 DNA: TGCGCCAGCAGCTTGGGGAAGGGGGAAAAGACTGAAGCTTTCTTT. Protein: CASSLGKGEKTEAFF. Complete variable domain (other parts from reference TRBV5-1 and TRBJ1-1): KAGVTQTPRYLIKTRGQQVTLSCSPISGHRSVSWYQQTPGQGLQFLFEYFSETQRNKGNFPGRFSGRQFSNSRSEMNVSTLELGDSALYLCASSLGKGEKTEAFFGQGTRLTVV.

The sample holds a few counts of this clonotype. This chain links TRBV12-3 or TRBV12-4 with TRBJ2-7, with 9 positions matching TRBD1. V gave up 5 bases and J gave up 3 bases; unmatched junction bases: 14. The CDR3 is 17 amino acids. This CDR3 reads CASSPRGTGKGRYEQYF. The CDR3, as DNA: TGTGCCAGCAGTCCCCGGGGGACAGGGAAAGGTCGCTACGAGCAGTACTTC.

In its sample, this clonotype was seen a few times. The CDR3 region is CASSLGTSDSYEQYF. The CDR3 DNA sequence: TGCGCCAGCAGCCTCGGGACTAGCGACTCCTACGAGCAGTACTTC. This chain links TRBV5-1 with TRBJ2-7, with 10 bases matching TRBD2. This CDR3 region has 15 residues. Germline trimming cut 4 bases from V and 0 bases from J; bases unmatched to any gene: 4. CDR1 is SGHRS and CDR2 is YFSETQ in the germline V gene.

This clonotype showed up just a few times. The J gene is TRBJ2-4, the V gene TRBV5-1; 9 bases fit TRBD1. J lost 7 bases, V lost 0 bases, and 5 bases had no gene match. The CDR3 runs to 15 residues. The V gene's germline CDR1 is SGHRS and CDR2 YFSETQ. The CDR3 spells CASSLVSGTGNIQYF. In nucleotides, the CDR3 is TGCGCCAGCAGCTTGGTCTCCGGGACAGGGAACATTCAGTACTTC.

The chain has TRBV24-1 and TRBJ2-1, with D maybe TRBD2 (5 bases). Deletions cut 4 bases from V and 10 bases from J, with 19 bases between. CDR1 is KGHDR and CDR2 is SFDVKD in the germline V gene. The CDR3 length is 15 residues. The CDR3 DNA is TGTGCCACCAGTGACTCGGACTCTACTACCTACGAGCAGTTCTTC. Protein sequence: CATSDSDSTTYEQFF.